This entry lists 23 T cell receptor beta chains sequenced from one sample in a study of shared clonotypes between healthy human individuals. As defined, naive CD8 cells were CD45RO-negative and positively selected for CCR7, with terminally differentiated effector memory CD45RA+ cells excluded. Some clones are missing from TCRdb's copy, which holds only in-frame ones; the method was immunoSEQ multiplex PCR. The sample has roughly 1,800,000 clones; over 85% are singletons. Sequencing used naive CD8+ T cells sorted from blood. These receptors were taken from a man younger than 30 in good health.

The rearrangement uses TRBV6-5 and TRBJ1-2; D may be TRBD1 (5 bases). V was pared by 7 bases and J by 4 bases, with 19 bases between. Germline loops: CDR1 MNHEY, CDR2 SVGAGI. There are 15 residues in the CDR3. This CDR3 reads CASIDRDDDPYGYTF. CDR3 sequence (DNA): TGTGCCAGCATCGACCGGGACGATGACCCCTATGGCTACACCTTC.

The chain couples TRBV29-1 to TRBJ1-3, with 8 bases fitting TRBD1. V shed 1 base, J shed 1 base, and the junction held 3 bases outside the gene matches. This CDR3 comprises 15 residues. Germline V gene lookup returns CDR1 SQVTM and CDR2 ANQGSEA. CDR3 sequence reads: CSVEGQGKSGNTIYF. The CDR3 nucleotides are TGCAGCGTTGAAGGACAGGGGAAATCTGGAAACACCATATATTTT. Full variable domain (rest looked up from reference TRBV29-1 and TRBJ1-3): SAVISQKPSRDICQRGTSLTIQCQVDSQVTMMFWYRQQPGQSLTLIATANQGSEATYESGFVIDKFPISRPNLTFSTLTVSNMSPEDSSIYLCSVEGQGKSGNTIYFGEGSWLTVV.

The gene calls are TRBV7-9 and TRBJ2-1; no firm D call. The CDR3 runs 12 residues. V dropped 8 bases and J dropped 8 bases, with 13 bases sitting between them. Looked up from germline, CDR1 is SEHNR and CDR2 is FQNEAQ (reference sequence). CDR3 amino acids: CASVQAFDEQFF. In DNA, the CDR3 is TGTGCCAGCGTTCAAGCTTTCGATGAGCAGTTCTTC.

The chain has TRBV6-5 and TRBJ2-7; a possible D gene is TRBD1 (6 bases). CDR3 length equals 14 residues. Germline lookup yields CDR1 MNHEY and CDR2 SVGAGI. Deletions cut 0 bases from V and 5 bases from J, with 11 bases between. The CDR3 nucleotides read TGTGCCAGCAGTTACTCGGTACAGGGTAACGAGCAGTACTTC. Residues: CASSYSVQGNEQYF.

The chain couples TRBV5-1 to TRBJ2-7; no reliable D call. V was clipped by 9 bases and J by 0 bases, with 19 bases between them. CDR3 length: 15 amino acids. Germline values: CDR1 SGHRS, CDR2 YFSETQ. In DNA, the CDR3 is TGCGCCACCCCGGATTTTAGCAACCGCTCCTACGAGCAGTACTTC. Protein product: CATPDFSNRSYEQYF.

The V gene is TRBV5-1, the J gene TRBJ1-2, with D possibly TRBD1 on 5 matching bases. The CDR3 length is 13 residues. CDR1 SGHRS and CDR2 YFSETQ come from the germline V gene. Trimming shortened V by 0 bases and J by 8 bases, and 11 bases separated the two germline ends. DNA of the CDR3: TGCGCCAGCAGCTTGGCCCCGGGGGGGGGCTACACCTTC. Translated, it gives CASSLAPGGGYTF.

The V and J genes are TRBV9 and TRBJ1-2, with a weak D call TRBD1 (5 bases). The CDR3 is 15 amino acids. Germline V gene data show CDR1 as SGDLS and CDR2 as YYNGEE. The V end was cut by 4 bases, the J end by 4 bases, with 17 bases between. CDR3 loop: CASSPSGEGIYGYTF. Here the CDR3 DNA reads TGTGCCAGCAGCCCCTCTGGGGAGGGGATCTATGGCTACACCTTC.

The count of this clone is one. The chain combines TRBV12-5 with TRBJ2-1; D ambiguous. The ends were cut back, 3 bases at V and 7 bases at J, with 7 bases in the middle. Germline CDR1 LGHNT, CDR2 FRNRAP. The CDR3 has 12 residues. CDR3 region: CASGFYVNEQFF. CDR3 DNA: TGTGCTAGTGGTTTTTATGTAAATGAGCAGTTCTTC.

About this clone: Other DNA sequences in this specimen translate into the identical CDR3. This chain joins TRBV9 and TRBJ2-1; no clear D. The CDR3 totals 12 residues. Germline V gene sequence: CDR1 SGDLS, CDR2 YYNGEE. The V end lost 4 bases, the J end lost 3 bases, and 5 bases lay between the germline ends. CDR3 region: CASSLSYNEQFF. The CDR3 DNA reads as TGTGCCAGCAGCCTTAGCTACAATGAGCAGTTCTTC.

This clone was seen a single time. The V gene is TRBV13, the J gene TRBJ2-5; 9 nucleotides match TRBD2. This CDR3 has 16 amino acids. The germline gives CDR1 PRHDT, CDR2 FYEKMQ (reference sequence). With 1 base clipped from V and 4 bases from J, the junction kept 7 bases outside the gene matches. The CDR3, as DNA: TGTGCCAGCAGCTTAGTCGGCGGGAGGGGAGGAGAGACCCAGTACTTC. It is translated as CASSLVGGRGGETQYF.

This chain connects TRBV27 to TRBJ1-6, with TRBD1 matching 8 bases. The CDR3 covers 14 residues. CDR1 and CDR2 (germline): MNHEY, SMNVEV (reference sequence). The trim removed 5 bases at V and 7 bases at J, leaving 4 bases unmatched. CDR3 nucleotide sequence: TGTGCCAGCAGTCCGCAGGGGGCGAATTCACCCCTCCACTTT. Translating gives CASSPQGANSPLHF.

The V gene is TRBV19, the J gene TRBJ2-5, with 8 bases aligning to TRBD1. The length of the CDR3 is 14 residues. V was pared by 6 bases and J by 3 bases, with 6 bases of the junction left unmatched. Germline V gene data show CDR1 as LNHDA and CDR2 as SQIVND (reference sequence). The CDR3 bases are TGTGCCAGTAGCTTCAGGGGACAGGAAGAGACCCAGTACTTC. It yields the protein CASSFRGQEETQYF.

The gene calls are TRBV4-2 and TRBJ2-7; the D call may be TRBD1 or TRBD2 (7 bases each). The germline gives CDR1 LGHNA, CDR2 YNFKEQ. The V end lost 0 bases, the J end lost 7 bases, and 16 bases lay between the germline ends. CDR3 length equals 15 residues. CDR3 sequence reads: CASSQEGGGTEEQYF. In nucleotides, the CDR3 is TGTGCCAGCAGCCAAGAGGGAGGGGGCACCGAGGAGCAGTACTTC.

The chain links TRBV27 to TRBJ2-2, with 8 bases matching TRBD2. The V gene end was trimmed by 4 bases and the J gene end by 0 bases; junction bases not matched to a gene: 7. Germline V gives CDR1 MNHEY, CDR2 SMNVEV (reference sequence). The length of the CDR3 is 17 residues. CDR3 protein: CASSWNSGISNTGELFF. CDR3 bases: TGTGCCAGCAGTTGGAATAGCGGGATCTCGAACACCGGGGAGCTGTTTTTT.

This clone was observed a single time. The DNA for the CDR3 is TGTGCCAGCAGCCCTCCACAGGGAGGATTGGAGACCCAGTACTTC. This sequence encodes CASSPPQGGLETQYF. This chain joins TRBV7-8 and TRBJ2-5; TRBD1 or TRBD2 may be the D gene (6 bases each). V was cut by 5 bases and J by 5 bases, with 18 bases left in between. Germline assignment: CDR1 SGHVS and CDR2 FQNEAQ. The CDR3 length is 15 residues.

The rearrangement links TRBV4-3 to TRBJ2-7; 7 bases map to TRBD1. The trim removed 1 base at V and 5 bases at J, leaving 14 bases unmatched. CDR3 length: 17 amino acids. Germline CDR1 reads LGHNA; CDR2 reads YSLEER. The CDR3 spells CASSQVGTETGWNEQYF. DNA of the CDR3: TGCGCCAGCAGCCAAGTCGGAACTGAGACAGGGTGGAACGAGCAGTACTTC.

V is TRBV2 and J is TRBJ2-7; 12 positions agree with TRBD2. CDR1 and CDR2 from the germline V gene are SNHLY and FYNNEI. Trimming at V came to 5 bases and at J to 5 bases, leaving 4 bases not matched to a gene. This CDR3 is 14 amino acids long. Here the CDR3 DNA reads TGTGCCAGCAGTCCTACTAGCGGGGGGAACGAGCAGTACTTC. Translating it yields CASSPTSGGNEQYF.

This rearrangement joins TRBV7-2 to TRBJ2-1; TRBD1 is a possible D gene (6 bases). Germline CDR1 reads SGHTA; CDR2 reads FQGNSA. V dropped 5 bases and J dropped 5 bases, with 16 bases sitting between them. This CDR3 is built from 15 residues. CDR3 sequence: CASSPWTEGNNEQFF. The CDR3 nucleotides are TGTGCCAGCAGCCCCTGGACAGAGGGGAACAATGAGCAGTTCTTC. The full variable domain, in which reference TRBV7-2 and TRBJ2-1 provide the parts outside the CDR3, is GAGVSQSPSNKVTEKGKDVELRCDPISGHTALYWYRQSLGQGLEFLIYFQGNSAPDKSGLPSDRFSAERTGGSVSTLTIQRTQQEDSAVYLCASSPWTEGNNEQFFGPGTRLTVL.

The genes are TRBV15 and TRBJ2-6; D possibly corresponds to TRBD2 (6 bases). V lost 8 bases to trimming and J lost 1 base, with 9 bases between them. In germline, CDR1 is LNHNV, CDR2 YYDKDF (reference sequence). The CDR3 totals 14 residues. DNA for the CDR3: TGTGCCACCCGGGAGAGTTCTGGGGCCAACGTCCTGACTTTC. It encodes CATRESSGANVLTF.

The chain couples TRBV28 to TRBJ2-7; D remains unclear. In germline, CDR1 is MDHEN, CDR2 SYDVKM. V lost 5 bases to trimming and J lost 5 bases, with 10 bases between them. This CDR3 is 12 amino acids long. The DNA for the CDR3 is TGTGCCAGCAGTCCCCGGGCAGACGAGCAGTACTTC. Protein sequence: CASSPRADEQYF. Full variable domain (missing parts from reference TRBV28 and TRBJ2-7): DVKVTQSSRYLVKRTGEKVFLECVQDMDHENMFWYRQDPGLGLRLIYFSYDVKMKEKGDIPEGYSVSREKKERFSLILESASTNQTSMYLCASSPRADEQYFGPGTRLTVT.

The V call is TRBV9, the J call TRBJ2-2, with D perhaps TRBD1 or TRBD2 (5 bases each). Germline V gene lookup returns CDR1 SGDLS and CDR2 YYNGEE. The V and J ends lost 3 bases and 5 bases respectively, with 20 bases between them. CDR3 size: 17 residues. The DNA for the CDR3 is TGTGCCAGCAGCGCCTCCACTCCGGGACGAGAGACCGGGGAGCTGTTTTTT. It encodes CASSASTPGRETGELFF.

The CDR3 region is CASTARPGAPAETQYF. Written as DNA, the CDR3 is TGTGCCAGCACCGCTCGCCCGGGGGCTCCCGCAGAGACCCAGTACTTC. The chain employs TRBV7-2 and TRBJ2-5; D might be TRBD1 or TRBD2, each matching 6 bases. Per germline, CDR1 SGHTA and CDR2 FQGNSA. CDR3 length equals 16 residues. V was cut by 7 bases and J by 4 bases, with 22 bases left in between.

The chain's CDR3 is CASSLSGQLNTEAFF. In DNA, the CDR3 is TGCGCCAGCAGCTTGTCGGGACAGTTGAACACTGAAGCTTTCTTT. V gene TRBV5-1 combines with J gene TRBJ1-1; 7 positions match TRBD1. There are 15 residues in the CDR3. J gave up 0 bases and V 1 base, and 3 bases lay outside the gene matches. The V gene's germline CDR1 is SGHRS and CDR2 YFSETQ. The whole variable domain, remainder taken from reference TRBV5-1 and TRBJ1-1, is KAGVTQTPRYLIKTRGQQVTLSCSPISGHRSVSWYQQTPGQGLQFLFEYFSETQRNKGNFPGRFSGRQFSNSRSEMNVSTLELGDSALYLCASSLSGQLNTEAFFGQGTRLTVV.